This entry lists 5 T cell receptor beta chains sequenced from one sample in a study of T cell responses to AZD1222 COVID-19 vaccine. Assay used: immunoSEQ multiplex PCR; TCRdb lists only in-frame clones, some missing. This sample has over 50,000 clones, with roughly nine tenths found just once. The sequences come from peripheral blood, collected 28 days after the second AZD1222 dose. The receptor set was obtained from an adult who received the AZD1222 COVID-19 vaccine.

This clone was observed a single time. The rearrangement joins TRBV5-4 to TRBJ2-5; weak D call: TRBD2 (6 bases). V was clipped by 2 bases and J by 1 base, with 9 bases between them. The CDR3 is made up of 14 amino acids. The germline CDR1 and CDR2 sequences are SGHNT and YYREEE (reference sequence). The CDR3: CASSFPGSQETQYF. CDR3 bases: TGTGCCAGCAGCTTCCCCGGGAGCCAAGAGACCCAGTACTTC.

The genes are TRBV30 and TRBJ1-5; D not resolved. Between the trimmed V and J ends, which lost 2 bases and 0 bases, there was a span of 5 bases. Germline V lookup: CDR1 GTSNPN, CDR2 SVGIG (reference sequence). The CDR3 extends over 13 amino acids. CDR3 coding DNA: TGTGCCTGGAGTCGGTATAGCAATCAGCCCCAGCATTTT. Protein: CAWSRYSNQPQHF.

The chain uses TRBV6-5 and TRBJ2-7, with 7 positions matching TRBD2. V lost 5 bases, J lost 2 bases, and 9 bases stayed unmatched. The CDR3 totals 15 residues. Germline CDR1 reads MNHEY; CDR2 reads SVGAGI. This CDR3 is CASSPSSGGTYEQYF. The CDR3 coding sequence is TGTGCCAGCAGTCCCTCTAGCGGAGGTACCTACGAGCAGTACTTC.

The chain links TRBV7-2 to TRBJ1-2; TRBD1 is a possible D gene (6 bases). Per germline, CDR1 SGHTA and CDR2 FQGNSA. V lost 1 base and J 2 bases, leaving 8 bases between the germline ends. This CDR3 spans 14 amino acids. This CDR3 reads CASSLVGQNYGYTF. The CDR3 DNA reads as TGTGCCAGCAGCTTAGTCGGACAGAACTATGGCTACACCTTC. Variable domain in full (rest from reference TRBV7-2 and TRBJ1-2): GAGVSQSPSNKVTEKGKDVELRCDPISGHTALYWYRQSLGQGLEFLIYFQGNSAPDKSGLPSDRFSAERTGGSVSTLTIQRTQQEDSAVYLCASSLVGQNYGYTFGSGTRLTVV.

This sequence joins TRBV11-2 and TRBJ2-7; tentative D call: TRBD2 (5 bases). Trimming took off 0 bases at V and 6 bases at J, with 9 bases between the two ends. The CDR3 length is 13 residues. From germline, CDR1 is SGHAT and CDR2 FQNNGV. The CDR3: CASSLEGEGEQYF. The CDR3, as DNA: TGTGCCAGCAGCTTAGAGGGAGAGGGCGAGCAGTACTTC.